In this sample, the clone carrying this T cell receptor beta chain turned up many times. The antigen is unknown. A TCRbeta library incorporating unique molecular identifiers was prepared. One entry per CDR3 protein, called by TCRdb with MiXCR from the PCR reads. The table lists approximately 300,000 distinct CDR3 sequences, roughly 7.8% of them singletons. Per germline, CDR1 KGHDR and CDR2 SFDVKD. The CDR3 has 17 residues. V shed 5 bases and J 2 bases; nucleotides not matched to a gene: 9. The sample originates from a study of T-cell reconstitution after alpha-beta-depleted transplantation in children. General study findings and limits: A year post-transplant, T-cell counts and diversity derived mostly from newly produced T cells. The study traced high day-60 TCRbeta diversity in some patients to surviving recipient T cells and thymic progenitors. As was reported, about two months after transplant, alpha-beta T cells came from several hundred expanded graft clones.

The specimen was peripheral blood, collected 360 days after TCRalphabeta/CD19-depleted stem cell transplant. This chain uses TRBV24-1 with TRBJ1-4; TRBD1 aligns across 8 bases. The TCR originated in a female patient aged 2-9 years who had a stem cell transplant for Fanconi anemia, so the T cells may come from the graft donor. The CDR3 DNA reads TGTGCCACCAGTGCCTCCAGCCCAGGGGGCACTAATGAAAAACTGTTTTTT. Protein product: CATSASSPGGTNEKLFF.